These T cell receptor beta chains were read from a single sample in a study of blood T cell repertoires in COVID-19. Method: immunoSEQ multiplex PCR; TCRdb's copy keeps in-frame clones and lacks some. Of 85,000 to 130,000 clones in the sample, about nine tenths were seen once. Sequenced sample: peripheral blood. The receptor set was obtained from a man in his fifties with acute or convalescent COVID-19. The CDR3 runs from the conserved cysteine through the conserved F or W. D genes are given only for firm matches. A clone size is listed for some rows: how often the clone was seen (once, few, many), or a class if it is expanded.

j_call: TRBJ1-4
d_call: TRBD1
v_call: TRBV12-5
clone_size: medium-sized
cdr3_nt: TGTGCTAGTGGCCCGCAGGAGGGCAGGGGGCGTGAAAAACTGTTTTTT
cdr3_aa: CASGPQEGRGREKLFF

j_call: TRBJ2-2
d_call: TRBD1
v_call: TRBV28
clone_size: -
cdr3_nt: TGTGCCAGCAGTTCTCCGCGTAGGACAGGGGGAGCGGCCGGGGAGCTGTTTTTT
cdr3_aa: CASSSPRRTGGAAGELFF

j_call: TRBJ1-6
d_call: -
v_call: TRBV11-2
clone_size: -
cdr3_nt: TGTGCCAGCAGCTTAAGGGGGAGCTCCTATAATTCACCCCTCCACTTT
cdr3_aa: CASSLRGSSYNSPLHF

j_call: TRBJ2-7
d_call: TRBD1
v_call: TRBV5-6
clone_size: -
cdr3_nt: TGTGCCAGCAGCGGGACAGATTCCTACGAGCAGTACTTC
cdr3_aa: CASSGTDSYEQYF

j_call: TRBJ2-3
d_call: TRBD1
v_call: TRBV24-1
clone_size: once
cdr3_nt: TGTGCCGCCTCAGGGGGCGCGGAAGATACGCAGTATTTT
cdr3_aa: CAASGGAEDTQYF

j_call: TRBJ2-3
d_call: TRBD2
v_call: TRBV2
clone_size: -
cdr3_nt: TGTGCAAGCAAATCCAAGGCGGGAGATATCACAGATACGCAGTATTTT
cdr3_aa: CASKSKAGDITDTQYF

j_call: TRBJ2-7
d_call: -
v_call: TRBV18
clone_size: -
cdr3_nt: TGTGCCAGCTCAGGAGGGGACTACGAGCAGTACTTC
cdr3_aa: CASSGGDYEQYF

j_call: TRBJ2-7
d_call: -
v_call: TRBV5-4
clone_size: few
cdr3_nt: TGTGCCAGCAGCTTGGCCCCGGGAGCGACCTACGAGCAGTACTTC
cdr3_aa: CASSLAPGATYEQYF

j_call: TRBJ2-3
d_call: -
v_call: TRBV7-6
clone_size: -
cdr3_nt: TGTGCCAGCAGCGCGCCTAGCACAGATACGCAGTATTTT
cdr3_aa: CASSAPSTDTQYF

j_call: TRBJ1-1
d_call: TRBD1
v_call: TRBV12-5
clone_size: -
cdr3_nt: TGTGCTAGTGGCCGCCCTAGGGGACAGGGGGCCAGGACTGAAGCTTTCTTT
cdr3_aa: CASGRPRGQGARTEAFF

j_call: TRBJ1-3
d_call: -
v_call: TRBV6-2/TRBV6-3
clone_size: -
cdr3_nt: TGTGCCAGCAGCCAAACGACAGCCCGGAGAACCGGAAACACCATATATTTT
cdr3_aa: CASSQTTARRTGNTIYF

j_call: TRBJ1-4
d_call: TRBD1
v_call: TRBV4-1
clone_size: -
cdr3_nt: TGCGCCAGCAGCCAGGTTGGGACAGAGAATGAAAAACTGTTTTTT
cdr3_aa: CASSQVGTENEKLFF

j_call: TRBJ1-2
d_call: TRBD1
v_call: TRBV5-1
clone_size: -
cdr3_nt: TGCGCCAGCAGCTCAGGACAGGCGTTCTATGGCTACACCTTC
cdr3_aa: CASSSGQAFYGYTF

j_call: TRBJ2-5
d_call: -
v_call: TRBV29-1
clone_size: -
cdr3_nt: TGCAGCGTTGAGGGGGAACAGGGTCTCGGGACCCAGTACTTC
cdr3_aa: CSVEGEQGLGTQYF

j_call: TRBJ1-6
d_call: TRBD1
v_call: TRBV19
clone_size: -
cdr3_nt: TGTGCCAGTACCACGACAGGGTCCCTACCTTCACCCCTCCACTTT
cdr3_aa: CASTTTGSLPSPLHF

j_call: TRBJ1-2
d_call: TRBD1
v_call: TRBV7-9
clone_size: -
cdr3_nt: TGTGCCAGCAGCTTAGGACAGGGGGCGAGGGGCTACACCTTC
cdr3_aa: CASSLGQGARGYTF

j_call: TRBJ2-2
d_call: -
v_call: TRBV5-4
clone_size: -
cdr3_nt: TGTGCCAGCAGGCGAGCGGGCTCGGCGAACACCGGGGAGCTGTTTTTT
cdr3_aa: CASRRAGSANTGELFF

j_call: TRBJ2-5
d_call: TRBD2
v_call: TRBV12-3/TRBV12-4
clone_size: -
cdr3_nt: TGTGCCAGCAGTCCTGGACTAGCGGAGACCCAGTACTTC
cdr3_aa: CASSPGLAETQYF

j_call: TRBJ2-3
d_call: -
v_call: TRBV3-1/TRBV3-2
clone_size: once
cdr3_nt: TGTGCCAGCAGCCAAGCCCTGGGGCACACCGATACGCAGTATTTT
cdr3_aa: CASSQALGHTDTQYF

j_call: TRBJ2-7
d_call: -
v_call: TRBV11-2
clone_size: -
cdr3_nt: TGTGCCAGCAGCCCCCCTCTAAGCGGCTCCTACGAGCAGTACTTC
cdr3_aa: CASSPPLSGSYEQYF

j_call: TRBJ1-1
d_call: TRBD1
v_call: TRBV10-3
clone_size: -
cdr3_nt: TGTGCCATCACTGCGGGACAGTCGAACACTGAAGCTTTCTTT
cdr3_aa: CAITAGQSNTEAFF

j_call: TRBJ2-3
d_call: TRBD2
v_call: TRBV12-5
clone_size: -
cdr3_nt: TGTGCTAGTGGTTTGGGACTAGCGGGAAGCACAGATACGCAGTATTTT
cdr3_aa: CASGLGLAGSTDTQYF

j_call: TRBJ1-3
d_call: -
v_call: TRBV25-1
clone_size: -
cdr3_nt: TGTGCCAGCGAGGCGATAAACACCATATATTTT
cdr3_aa: CASEAINTIYF

j_call: TRBJ1-2
d_call: -
v_call: TRBV24-1
clone_size: -
cdr3_nt: TGTGCCACCAGTGACGGGGGGGCGAAGGTCGGCTACACCTTC
cdr3_aa: CATSDGGAKVGYTF